This passage covers 18 T cell receptor beta chains from one sample sequenced in a study of neurological immune-mediated disorders. TCRdb passed the 5' RACE reads through MiXCR, listing each CDR3 protein once. The profile shows approximately 23,000 distinct CDR3 sequences, 8% to 13% of them singletons. The sample consisted of PBMCs. Receptors originate from a woman between 55 and 75 years old with HTLV-1-associated myelopathy (HAM/TSP).

The sample holds many counts of this clonotype. The chain has TRBV7-8 and TRBJ2-4; unclear D gene. This CDR3 spans 18 amino acids. V lost 1 base and J 0 bases, leaving 16 bases between the germline ends. Germline V gives CDR1 SGHVS, CDR2 FQNEAQ. In DNA form, the CDR3 reads TGTGCCAGCAGCTTAGGGTACCCCTCTACGATAGCCAAAAACATTCAGTACTTC. Translating gives CASSLGYPSTIAKNIQYF.

This clonotype was counted at least ten times. This chain links TRBV20-1 with TRBJ2-7; 10 nucleotides agree with TRBD1. V lost 6 bases and J lost 7; bases outside the gene matches: 12. Germline values: CDR1 DFQATT, CDR2 SNEGSKA (reference sequence). The CDR3 covers 14 residues. This CDR3 reads CSAAGQGGFGEQYF. CDR3 coding DNA: TGCAGTGCCGCCGGACAGGGGGGGTTTGGGGAGCAGTACTTC.

This clonotype was recorded at least ten times. The rearrangement joins TRBV5-5 to TRBJ1-1, with TRBD1 identical over 8 bases. This CDR3 is 13 amino acids long. V lost 4 bases and J lost 3; bases outside the gene matches: 2. Germline V gives CDR1 SGHKS, CDR2 YYEKEE (reference sequence). The DNA of the CDR3 is TGTGCCAGCAGCCGGACAGGGTACACTGAAGCTTTCTTT. Protein sequence: CASSRTGYTEAFF. Looking up the rest from reference TRBV5-5 and TRBJ1-1 gives the full variable domain: DAGVTQSPTHLIKTRGQQVTLRCSPISGHKSVSWYQQVLGQGPQFIFQYYEKEERGRGNFPDRFSARQFPNYSSELNVNALLLGDSALYLCASSRTGYTEAFFGQGTRLTVV.

This clonotype was counted many times. The V gene is TRBV9, the J gene TRBJ2-3; tentative D call: TRBD2 (7 bases). Germline V CDR1 and CDR2: SGDLS, YYNGEE. The CDR3 loop spans 14 amino acids. Trimming left V 2 bases short and J 4 bases short, with 11 bases between. CDR3 loop: CASSVGGRADTQYF. The CDR3 DNA is TGTGCCAGCAGCGTCGGGGGGCGGGCAGATACGCAGTATTTT. The whole variable domain, filled in from reference TRBV9 and TRBJ2-3, reads DSGVTQTPKHLITATGQRVTLRCSPRSGDLSVYWYQQSLDQGLQFLIQYYNGEERAKGNILERFSAQQFPDLHSELNLSSLELGDSALYFCASSVGGRADTQYFGPGTRLTVL.

This clonotype came up many times. The V and J genes are TRBV5-1 and TRBJ2-7, with a weak D call TRBD1 (5 bases). Germline V gene sequence: CDR1 SGHRS, CDR2 YFSETQ. The CDR3 is 19 residues long. The ends were cut back, 4 bases at V and 4 bases at J, with 30 bases in the middle. The CDR3: CASSLTTAREDRVSYEQYF. The CDR3 DNA reads as TGCGCCAGCAGCCTAACGACAGCGCGTGAGGATCGTGTTTCTTACGAGCAGTACTTC.

This clonotype occurred many times. The chain joins TRBV10-3 to TRBJ2-3; TRBD2 agrees at 14 bases. Germline trimming cut 4 bases from V and 1 base from J; bases unmatched to any gene: 10. The CDR3 totals 19 residues. From germline, CDR1 is ENHRY and CDR2 SYGVKD. The CDR3 region has the DNA TGTGCCATCAGTGTCATTGGGACTAGCGGGGGCCCAGGCACAGATACGCAGTATTTT. Its protein is CAISVIGTSGGPGTDTQYF.

This rearrangement joins TRBV4-1 to TRBJ1-4; D is uncertain. With 1 base removed from V and 8 bases from J, the gap between germline ends came to 5 bases. The CDR3 is 12 amino acids. Germline V gives CDR1 MGHRA, CDR2 YSYEKL. For the CDR3, the DNA is TGCGCCAGCAGCCAAGTCCTAGAAAAACTGTTTTTT. The encoded protein is CASSQVLEKLFF.

This clonotype has ten or more counts. This sequence joins TRBV19 and TRBJ1-2, with D possibly being TRBD1 (6 bases). Trimming removed 10 bases at V and 4 bases at J, with 16 bases between. Germline V gene lookup returns CDR1 LNHDA and CDR2 SQIVND (reference sequence). The CDR3 has 13 residues. This chain's CDR3 is CATSPTGSYGYTF. DNA of the CDR3: TGTGCCACGAGTCCGACAGGCAGCTATGGCTACACCTTC.

The sample holds many counts of this clonotype. This chain uses TRBV7-2 with TRBJ2-7, with a possible D match to TRBD1 (6 bases). Per the germline V gene, CDR1 is SGHTA and CDR2 is FQGNSA. CDR3 size: 13 residues. V was trimmed by 6 bases and J by 4 bases, leaving 13 bases between them. In DNA form, the CDR3 reads TGTGCCAGCAGTACCGGGACACTTTACGAGCAGTACTTC. Translating gives CASSTGTLYEQYF.

There are many counts of this clonotype. V usage is TRBV6-1 and J usage is TRBJ2-2, with 10 bases that match TRBD2. After removal of 4 bases from V and 2 bases from J, the junction contained 1 base not matched to a gene. The CDR3 totals 15 residues. Germline CDR1 MNHNS, CDR2 SASEGT. In nucleotides, the CDR3 is TGTGCCAGCAGTGGACTAGCGGGTAACACCGGGGAGCTGTTTTTT. Protein: CASSGLAGNTGELFF.

At least ten counts were recorded for this clonotype. Here the CDR3 reads CASSQTRGVAYGYTF. The CDR3 region has the DNA TGCGCCAGCAGCCAAACCCGGGGGGTGGCCTATGGCTACACCTTC. The V and J genes are TRBV4-1 and TRBJ1-2, with a possible D match to TRBD1 (5 bases). The V gene lost 2 bases and the J gene lost 4 bases, with 14 bases spanning the gap. This CDR3 spans 15 amino acids. Germline loops: CDR1 MGHRA, CDR2 YSYEKL.

The table lists this clonotype with many counts. The chain links TRBV12-3 or TRBV12-4 to TRBJ2-6; perhaps TRBD2 as D (6 bases). With 6 bases removed from V and 1 base from J, the gap between germline ends came to 19 bases. The CDR3 length is 18 residues. The CDR3 region is CASRPSAGRTSGANVLTF. CDR3 bases: TGTGCCAGCAGACCTAGCGCGGGACGGACTTCTGGGGCCAACGTCCTGACTTTC.

This clonotype was recorded at least ten times. This chain joins TRBV11-2 and TRBJ2-2, with 12 bases that match TRBD2. The V gene end was trimmed by 3 bases and the J gene end by 5 bases; junction bases not matched to a gene: 4. Germline CDR1 reads SGHAT; CDR2 reads FQNNGV. The CDR3 extends over 16 amino acids. For the CDR3, the DNA is TGTGCCAGCAGCTTCGTTCTAGCGGGGGGGACCGGGGAGCTGTTTTTT. Translated, it gives CASSFVLAGGTGELFF.

This clonotype has at least ten counts. The chain has TRBV20-1 and TRBJ1-1, with TRBD1 identical over 9 bases. The CDR3 covers 14 residues. V lost 0 bases to trimming and J lost 4 bases; unmatched junction nucleotides: 3. From germline, CDR1 is DFQATT and CDR2 SNEGSKA (reference sequence). CDR3 region: CSARDGTGTTEAFF. CDR3 DNA sequence: TGCAGTGCTAGAGATGGGACAGGGACCACTGAAGCTTTCTTT.

This clonotype was counted ten times or more. A junction boundary mismatches the germline segment, possibly from a read error. The gene calls are TRBV20-1 and TRBJ2-7, with 8 bases aligning to TRBD1. Germline V CDR1 and CDR2: DFQATT, SNEGSKA (reference sequence). CDR3 size: 14 residues. The CDR3 region has the DNA TGCAGTGCCAGAGGGAGACAGGGGATATGGGAGCAGTACTTC. As protein: CSARGRQGIWEQYF.

By share, this clonotype ranks as medium-sized. The chain is built from TRBV12-3 or TRBV12-4 and TRBJ2-7; D is ambiguous. CDR3 length: 14 residues. Trimming took off 5 bases at V and 1 base at J, with 12 bases between the two ends. CDR3 DNA: TGTGCCAGCAGTCCCTTTTTAGGATCCTACGAGCAGTACTTC. Its protein is CASSPFLGSYEQYF.

This clonotype was seen at least ten times. The rearrangement uses TRBV5-1 and TRBJ1-2; D possibly corresponds to TRBD1 (6 bases). Between the trimmed V and J ends, which lost 4 bases and 2 bases, there was a span of 15 bases. The CDR3 sequence is 15 residues long. The germline gives CDR1 SGHRS, CDR2 YFSETQ. The CDR3 loop reads CASSINRDANYGYTF. The CDR3 DNA reads as TGCGCCAGCAGCATCAACAGGGACGCCAACTATGGCTACACCTTC.

V and J are TRBV20-1 and TRBJ2-4, with D perhaps being TRBD1 or TRBD2 (7 bases each). The ends were cut back, 5 bases at V and 1 base at J, with 9 bases in the middle. This CDR3 is built from 13 residues. Germline CDR1 is DFQATT and CDR2 is SNEGSKA (reference sequence). CDR3 residues: CSAQGGAKNIQYF. CDR3 DNA sequence: TGCAGTGCTCAGGGGGGGGCCAAAAACATTCAGTACTTC.